This T cell receptor beta chain stems from a study of blood T cells in healthy people across ages. Broader study findings: TCR beta diversity tracked closely with naive T cell percentage.

The study isolated at least 6 million PBMCs from each sample. The second PCR ran about 6 to 11 cycles with a sample-barcoded 5' primer and J-beta primers. In TCRdb, the 5' RACE reads were re-called with MiXCR into one record per CDR3 protein. This table holds 800,000 to 950,000 distinct CDR3 sequences, about 28% found once. As concerns this clonotype: Its antigen is currently unknown.

The same data also contributed to another study, on T cells of mothers and their children.

The specimen sequenced was blood. The TCR comes from a middle-aged woman in good health.

The CDR3 nucleotides are TGTGCCAGCAGTTTAGACGGGGCACTTGGCTACACCTTC. Residues: CASSLDGALGYTF. The V and J genes are TRBV12-3 or TRBV12-4 and TRBJ1-2, with D perhaps matching TRBD1 (5 bases). The CDR3 is made up of 13 amino acids. The germline V and J ends were trimmed by 1 base and 7 bases, with 10 bases remaining between them.